This T cell receptor (beta chain) derives from a study of cytomegalovirus exposure and HLA in healthy donors. Study-wide points: High sensitivity and specificity were reportedly achieved when the classifier diagnosed cytomegalovirus status.

This clone was counted only a few times. As yet, its antigen is unknown. It was with 60 Vbeta and 13 Jbeta primers that the PCR ran. Some clones are missing from TCRdb's copy, which holds only in-frame ones; the method was immunoSEQ multiplex PCR. The sample shows more than 95,000 clones, around 65% of them seen only once. Germline trimming cut 6 bases from V and 3 bases from J; bases unmatched to any gene: 4. The CDR3 loop spans 13 amino acids. From germline, CDR1 is MDHEN and CDR2 SYDVKM. The receptor's source is a woman aged 45-59 years in good health and CMV-seronegative. This chain joins TRBV28 and TRBJ1-1, with 7 bases aligning to TRBD1. The sample comprised PBMCs. The CDR3 region has the DNA TGTGCCAGCAGCTTACAGGGGTACACTGAAGCTTTCTTT. This translates into CASSLQGYTEAFF. Complete variable domain (other parts from reference TRBV28 and TRBJ1-1): DVKVTQSSRYLVKRTGEKVFLECVQDMDHENMFWYRQDPGLGLRLIYFSYDVKMKEKGDIPEGYSVSREKKERFSLILESASTNQTSMYLCASSLQGYTEAFFGQGTRLTVV.